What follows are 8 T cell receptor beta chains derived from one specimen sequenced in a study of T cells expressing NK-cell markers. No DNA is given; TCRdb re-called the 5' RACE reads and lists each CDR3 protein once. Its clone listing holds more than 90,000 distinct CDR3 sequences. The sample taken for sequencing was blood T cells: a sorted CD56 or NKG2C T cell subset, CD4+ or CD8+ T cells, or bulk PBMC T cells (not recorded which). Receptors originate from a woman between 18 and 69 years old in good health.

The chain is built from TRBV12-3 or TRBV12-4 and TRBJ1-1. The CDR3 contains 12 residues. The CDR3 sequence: CAVGGPSTEAFF.

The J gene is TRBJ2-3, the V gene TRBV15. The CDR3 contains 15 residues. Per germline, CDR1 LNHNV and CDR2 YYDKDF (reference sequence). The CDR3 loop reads CATSRDGGWVDTQYF.

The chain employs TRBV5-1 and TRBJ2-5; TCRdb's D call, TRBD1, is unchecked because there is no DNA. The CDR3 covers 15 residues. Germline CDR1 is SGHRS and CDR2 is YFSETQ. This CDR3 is CASSLALGVKETQYF.

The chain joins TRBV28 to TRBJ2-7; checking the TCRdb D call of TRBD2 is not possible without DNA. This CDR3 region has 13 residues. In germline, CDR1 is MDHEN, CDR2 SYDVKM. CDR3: CASSFSGLYEQYF.

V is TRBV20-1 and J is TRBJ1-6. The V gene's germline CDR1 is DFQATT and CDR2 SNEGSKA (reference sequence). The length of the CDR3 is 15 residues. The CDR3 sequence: CSAPGLSSYNSPLHF.

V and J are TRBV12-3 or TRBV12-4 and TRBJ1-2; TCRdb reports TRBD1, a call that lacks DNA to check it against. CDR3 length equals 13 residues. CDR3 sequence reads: CASSLGGGYGYTF.

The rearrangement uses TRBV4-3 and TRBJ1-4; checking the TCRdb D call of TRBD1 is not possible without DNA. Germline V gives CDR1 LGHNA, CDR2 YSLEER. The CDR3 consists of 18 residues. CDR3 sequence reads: CASSQSPGHKATNEKLFF.

The CDR3 here is CSVVSASSYNEQFF. The J gene is TRBJ2-1, the V gene TRBV29-1; TCRdb calls TRBD2, which cannot be checked without DNA. The germline V gene encodes CDR1 SQVTM and CDR2 ANQGSEA. The CDR3 loop spans 14 amino acids.